The 3 T cell receptor beta chains presented below share a single source sample, sequenced in a study of CD8 T cells in Susac syndrome. With random hexamers, reverse transcription was performed on about 0.5 to 1 ug of RNA. TCRdb called the immunoSEQ multiplex PCR reads again in MiXCR, with one record for every CDR3 protein. The table has under 250,000 distinct CDR3 sequences, 94% seen once. The source material was CD4+ T cells from PBMCs. The receptors were gathered from a human donor with Susac syndrome.

This chain uses TRBV5-1 with TRBJ2-7; D call uncertain. This CDR3 has 14 residues. Between the trimmed V and J ends, which lost 0 bases and 0 bases, there was a span of 7 bases. From germline, CDR1 is SGHRS and CDR2 YFSETQ. The CDR3 coding sequence is TGCGCCAGCAGCTTGGAAGTCAGCTCCTACGAGCAGTACTTC. Translated: CASSLEVSSYEQYF. The whole variable domain, remainder taken from reference TRBV5-1 and TRBJ2-7, is KAGVTQTPRYLIKTRGQQVTLSCSPISGHRSVSWYQQTPGQGLQFLFEYFSETQRNKGNFPGRFSGRQFSNSRSEMNVSTLELGDSALYLCASSLEVSSYEQYFGPGTRLTVT.

The chain recombines TRBV29-1 with TRBJ2-4, with unresolved D. This CDR3 has 14 amino acids. Trimming cost V 0 bases and J 2 bases, with 8 bases left between them. In germline, CDR1 is SQVTM, CDR2 ANQGSEA. CDR3 coding DNA: TGCAGCGTTGAAGAGGGCGAAACCAAAAACATTCAGTACTTC. This gives the protein CSVEEGETKNIQYF.

The chain recombines TRBV2 with TRBJ2-1; 11 nucleotides agree with TRBD2. Germline V CDR1 and CDR2: SNHLY, FYNNEI. The junction had 2 bases not matched to a gene; V was cut back by 3 bases and J by 4 bases. The CDR3 length is 15 residues. DNA of the CDR3: TGTGCCAGCAGTGAGGGACTAGCGGCGTACAATGAGCAGTTCTTC. Protein sequence: CASSEGLAAYNEQFF.